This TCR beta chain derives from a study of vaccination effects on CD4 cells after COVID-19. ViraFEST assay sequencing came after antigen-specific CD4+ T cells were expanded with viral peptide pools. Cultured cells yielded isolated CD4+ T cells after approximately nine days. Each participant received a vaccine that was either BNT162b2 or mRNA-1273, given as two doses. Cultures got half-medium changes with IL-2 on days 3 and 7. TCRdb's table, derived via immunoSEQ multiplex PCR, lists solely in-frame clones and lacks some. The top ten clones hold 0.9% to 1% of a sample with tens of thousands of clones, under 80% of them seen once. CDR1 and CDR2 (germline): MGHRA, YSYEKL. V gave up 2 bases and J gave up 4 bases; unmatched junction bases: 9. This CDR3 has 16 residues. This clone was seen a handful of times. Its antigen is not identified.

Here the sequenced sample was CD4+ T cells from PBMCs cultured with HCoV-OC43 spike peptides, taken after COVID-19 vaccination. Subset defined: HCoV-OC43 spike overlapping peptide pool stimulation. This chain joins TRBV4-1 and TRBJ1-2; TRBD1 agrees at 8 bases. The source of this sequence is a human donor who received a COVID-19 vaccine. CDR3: CASSQLTGTGTYGYTF. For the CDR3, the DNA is TGCGCCAGCAGCCAATTGACCGGGACAGGTACCTATGGCTACACCTTC.